The 6 T cell receptor beta chains listed next were all sequenced from one sample in a study of T-cell memory formation after mild COVID-19. MiXCR was run by TCRdb on the 5' RACE reads, yielding one entry per CDR3 protein. The profile shows around 450,000 distinct CDR3 sequences, 20% of them singletons. The sample comprised PBMCs or a T cell subset sorted from them (not recorded which). The receptors were sampled from an adult woman who had mild COVID-19 (a few samples of this study predate the infection). Cell type and time point are not known.

The table lists this clonotype with a few counts. The chain employs TRBV5-6 and TRBJ2-3, with D hard to call. Trimming left V 0 bases short and J 0 bases short, with 8 bases between. The CDR3 totals 15 residues. Germline CDR1 and CDR2: SGHDT and YYEEEE. The CDR3: CASSLVAASTDTQYF. In DNA form, the CDR3 reads TGTGCCAGCAGCTTGGTGGCAGCTAGCACAGATACGCAGTATTTT. The complete variable domain, with remaining parts taken from reference TRBV5-6 and TRBJ2-3, reads DAGVTQSPTHLIKTRGQQVTLRCSPKSGHDTVSWYQQALGQGPQFIFQYYEEEERQRGNFPDRFSGHQFPNYSSELNVNALLLGDSALYLCASSLVAASTDTQYFGPGTRLTVL.

This clonotype was seen ten or more times. The chain carries TRBV12-3 or TRBV12-4 and TRBJ2-3; 8 bases match TRBD2. This CDR3 comprises 13 residues. After removal of 9 bases from V and 2 bases from J, the junction contained 4 bases not matched to a gene. The CDR3 nucleotides are TGTGCCAGTTCTAGCGGGCTCACAGATACGCAGTATTTT. Its protein product is CASSSGLTDTQYF.

The chain has TRBV7-9 and TRBJ2-7, with 9 nucleotides matching TRBD1. Trimming took 3 bases from V and 5 from J; bases not matched to a gene: 14. CDR3 length: 17 residues. Germline CDR1 and CDR2: SEHNR and FQNEAQ (reference sequence). The CDR3 protein is CASSFGDRDEVAHEQYF. CDR3 in DNA: TGTGCCAGCAGCTTCGGGGACAGGGATGAAGTCGCCCACGAGCAGTACTTC. Filled out from reference TRBV7-9 and TRBJ2-7, the complete variable domain reads DTGVSQNPRHKITKRGQNVTFRCDPISEHNRLYWYRQTLGQGPEFLTYFQNEAQLEKSRLLSDRFSAERPKGSFSTLEIQRTEQGDSAMYLCASSFGDRDEVAHEQYFGPGTRLTVT.

This clonotype turned up a few times. This rearrangement joins TRBV29-1 to TRBJ1-1; maybe TRBD1 (5 bases). Germline-derived CDR1 and CDR2 are SQVTM and ANQGSEA. Trimming pared 6 bases from V and 4 bases from J, leaving 9 bases between. The CDR3 covers 11 residues. The CDR3 coding sequence is TGCAGCGTGGGGGGGGTCACTGAAGCTTTCTTT. Protein sequence: CSVGGVTEAFF.

This clonotype was counted many times. A junction boundary mismatches the germline segment, possibly from a read error. The rearrangement joins TRBV5-1 to TRBJ1-1; tentatively, D is TRBD1 (6 bases). Germline V lookup: CDR1 SGHRS, CDR2 YFSETQ. CDR3 size: 13 residues. As DNA, the CDR3 is TGTGCCAGCAGCCTTCAGGGGAGCACTGAAGCTTTCTTT. This sequence encodes CASSLQGSTEAFF.

The chain joins TRBV4-2 to TRBJ2-3, with a possible D match to TRBD2 (6 bases). V shed 2 bases and J shed 0 bases, with 18 bases lying between them. The germline V gene has CDR1 LGHNA and CDR2 YNFKEQ. The CDR3 is 18 amino acids. In DNA form, the CDR3 reads TGTGCCAGCAGCCAACAAGAGGCCGGGACTGCAAGCACAGATACGCAGTATTTT. Amino acid sequence: CASSQQEAGTASTDTQYF.